These T cell receptor beta chains were read from a single sample in a study of human T cells and chemical hapten exposure. A single record per CDR3 protein comes from TCRdb applying MiXCR to the RACE reads. The sample has roughly 250,000 distinct CDR3 sequences, about 9% seen once. The source was whole blood, collected in connection with sensitization to the hapten diphenylcyclopropenone (DPC). These receptors all stem from a woman in her thirties or forties with alopecia areata. Some clones in this sample may be carry-over from other donors' samples. Each CDR3 is given with its conserved first and last residue. The order of the fields is clone size, V gene, D gene, J gene, CDR3 DNA, CDR3 protein. D genes are given only for firm matches. Part of the rows lack a size; the others show once, few, many or a class for expanded clones.

abundance: -; v_gene: TRBV20-1; d_gene: -; j_gene: TRBJ2-1; CDR3nt: TGCAGTGCTAGAGGCCCCTCTCCATACAATGAGCAGTTCTTC; CDR3aa: CSARGPSPYNEQFF
abundance: many; v_gene: TRBV7-2; d_gene: -; j_gene: TRBJ1-5; CDR3nt: TGTGCCAGCAGCCCGGACAACAGCAATCAGCCCCAGCATTTT; CDR3aa: CASSPDNSNQPQHF
abundance: -; v_gene: TRBV20-1; d_gene: TRBD1; j_gene: TRBJ1-5; CDR3nt: TGCAGTGCTAGAGTTAAGGGGGCTCGACAGCCCCAGCATTTT; CDR3aa: CSARVKGARQPQHF
abundance: -; v_gene: TRBV12-3/TRBV12-4; d_gene: -; j_gene: TRBJ1-5; CDR3nt: TGTGCCAGCAGTTTAAGGGGATATAGCAATCAGCCCCAGCATTTT; CDR3aa: CASSLRGYSNQPQHF
abundance: few; v_gene: TRBV6-2/TRBV6-3; d_gene: -; j_gene: TRBJ2-2; CDR3nt: TGTGCCAGCAGTTACAGACAGCACACCGGGGAGCTGTTTTTT; CDR3aa: CASSYRQHTGELFF
abundance: many; v_gene: TRBV28; d_gene: -; j_gene: TRBJ1-4; CDR3nt: TGTGCCACCCAAAAGGCCACCGGGGGAGGCAAACTGTTTTTT; CDR3aa: CATQKATGGGKLFF
abundance: few; v_gene: TRBV20-1; d_gene: -; j_gene: TRBJ2-7; CDR3nt: TGCAGTGCTAGAGATACGGTACAGCCGTACTACGAGCAGTACTTC; CDR3aa: CSARDTVQPYYEQYF
abundance: -; v_gene: TRBV12-5; d_gene: -; j_gene: TRBJ2-3; CDR3nt: TGTGCTAGTGGTTTGGTACCGAGGGGAGTCCCAGATACGCAGTATTTT; CDR3aa: CASGLVPRGVPDTQYF
abundance: few; v_gene: TRBV9; d_gene: -; j_gene: TRBJ2-7; CDR3nt: TGTGCCAGCAGCCCGCGGACATACTCCTACGAGCAGTACTTC; CDR3aa: CASSPRTYSYEQYF
abundance: few; v_gene: TRBV28; d_gene: -; j_gene: TRBJ1-5; CDR3nt: TGTGCCAGCAGGCAAACAGGGTCCAGCAATCAGCCCCAGCATTTT; CDR3aa: CASRQTGSSNQPQHF
abundance: -; v_gene: TRBV20-1; d_gene: -; j_gene: TRBJ2-1; CDR3nt: TGCAGTGCTAGAGCGGCGAGCGGTCAATTCACGTCGCACTCCTACAATGAGCAGTTCTTC; CDR3aa: CSARAASGQFTSHSYNEQFF
abundance: -; v_gene: TRBV30; d_gene: -; j_gene: TRBJ2-1; CDR3nt: TGTGCCTGGAGTGACCCCAGGGGTTCCTACAATGAGCAGTTCTTC; CDR3aa: CAWSDPRGSYNEQFF
abundance: -; v_gene: TRBV18; d_gene: -; j_gene: TRBJ1-3; CDR3nt: TGTGCCAGCTCACCACTGGCGGATAGCTCTGGAAACACCATATATTTT; CDR3aa: CASSPLADSSGNTIYF
abundance: -; v_gene: TRBV4-1; d_gene: -; j_gene: TRBJ2-7; CDR3nt: TGCGCCAGCAGCCACGGCAGGGGCAGCGAGCAGTACTTC; CDR3aa: CASSHGRGSEQYF
abundance: few; v_gene: TRBV7-9; d_gene: -; j_gene: TRBJ1-3; CDR3nt: TGTGCCAGCAGCCACTCACGAAACACCATATATTTT; CDR3aa: CASSHSRNTIYF
abundance: -; v_gene: TRBV6-5; d_gene: -; j_gene: TRBJ2-7; CDR3nt: TGTGCCAGCAGTTATGATTGGGGTAACAGTGGCGAGCAGTACTTC; CDR3aa: CASSYDWGNSGEQYF
abundance: many; v_gene: TRBV21-1; d_gene: -; j_gene: TRBJ2-3; CDR3nt: TGTGCCAGCAGCAGTCCCGGGACAGCGCGCACAGATACGCAGTATTTT; CDR3aa: CASSSPGTARTDTQYF
abundance: -; v_gene: TRBV10-3; d_gene: -; j_gene: TRBJ2-7; CDR3nt: TGTGCCATCAGTGGCCAGGGGGGGTACTACGAGCAGTACTTC; CDR3aa: CAISGQGGYYEQYF
abundance: -; v_gene: TRBV2; d_gene: -; j_gene: TRBJ2-3; CDR3nt: TGTGCCAGCGGGCGACTAGCAGATACGCAGTATTTT; CDR3aa: CASGRLADTQYF
abundance: few; v_gene: TRBV12-3/TRBV12-4; d_gene: -; j_gene: TRBJ2-7; CDR3nt: TGTGCCAGCAGTTTATCCCCATCCCGGGCCACCGACCACGAGCAGTACTTC; CDR3aa: CASSLSPSRATDHEQYF
abundance: -; v_gene: TRBV2; d_gene: -; j_gene: TRBJ1-5; CDR3nt: TGTGCCAGCAGTGAAGAGGCAGGGGCCTTGAATCAGCCCCAGCATTTT; CDR3aa: CASSEEAGALNQPQHF
abundance: few; v_gene: TRBV7-3; d_gene: TRBD2; j_gene: TRBJ2-3; CDR3nt: TGTGCCAGCAGTGGAGGACTAGCGGGAGTTGATACGCAGTATTTT; CDR3aa: CASSGGLAGVDTQYF
abundance: few; v_gene: TRBV28; d_gene: TRBD1; j_gene: TRBJ1-2; CDR3nt: TGTGCCAGCAGTCAAGCCGCCCTAGGGACAGCCAGATACACCTTC; CDR3aa: CASSQAALGTARYTF
abundance: -; v_gene: TRBV9; d_gene: TRBD2; j_gene: TRBJ2-7; CDR3nt: TGTGCCAGCAGCGTAGGACTAGCGAATCCCTACGAGCAGTACTTC; CDR3aa: CASSVGLANPYEQYF
abundance: many; v_gene: TRBV14; d_gene: -; j_gene: TRBJ2-1; CDR3nt: TGTGCCAGCAGCCAAGGAGGTAGTAGATCACCCAATGAGCAGTTCTTC; CDR3aa: CASSQGGSRSPNEQFF
abundance: -; v_gene: TRBV7-6; d_gene: TRBD1; j_gene: TRBJ2-7; CDR3nt: TGTGCCAGCAGCTTAGTTTCGACAGGGGGCGCGGAGCAGTACTTC; CDR3aa: CASSLVSTGGAEQYF
abundance: -; v_gene: TRBV2; d_gene: -; j_gene: TRBJ1-2; CDR3nt: TGTGCCAGCAGATTAAATACAGGGCTCGGCTACACCTTC; CDR3aa: CASRLNTGLGYTF
abundance: -; v_gene: TRBV5-5; d_gene: TRBD2; j_gene: TRBJ2-7; CDR3nt: TGTGCCAGCAGCTTGGCCTATCTAGCGGCCTACGAGCAGTACTTC; CDR3aa: CASSLAYLAAYEQYF
abundance: few; v_gene: TRBV7-2; d_gene: -; j_gene: TRBJ1-1; CDR3nt: TGTGCCAGCAGCTTATCCGCAGCGGAAGCTTTCTTT; CDR3aa: CASSLSAAEAFF
abundance: -; v_gene: TRBV29-1; d_gene: -; j_gene: TRBJ2-7; CDR3nt: TGCAGCGTTGCGGCAGTACCCTACGAGCAGTACTTC; CDR3aa: CSVAAVPYEQYF
abundance: -; v_gene: TRBV5-1; d_gene: -; j_gene: TRBJ2-7; CDR3nt: TGCGCCAGCAGCTTCGGTACCGCCCAATACGAGCAGTACTTC; CDR3aa: CASSFGTAQYEQYF
abundance: many; v_gene: TRBV6-2/TRBV6-3; d_gene: -; j_gene: TRBJ1-1; CDR3nt: TGTGCCAGCAGGAAAATCGGGACTGAAGCTTTCTTT; CDR3aa: CASRKIGTEAFF
abundance: -; v_gene: TRBV4-2; d_gene: TRBD1; j_gene: TRBJ1-4; CDR3nt: TGTGCCAGCAGCCAACGACAGGGATCTCATGAAAAACTGTTTTTT; CDR3aa: CASSQRQGSHEKLFF
abundance: -; v_gene: TRBV7-2; d_gene: -; j_gene: TRBJ1-3; CDR3nt: TGTGCCAGCAGCGAGACAGGTCCGAACACCATATATTTT; CDR3aa: CASSETGPNTIYF
abundance: few; v_gene: TRBV6-1; d_gene: -; j_gene: TRBJ1-4; CDR3nt: TGTGCCAGCAGTAGGGGTTTTTCGAATGAAAAACTGTTTTTT; CDR3aa: CASSRGFSNEKLFF
abundance: -; v_gene: TRBV12-3/TRBV12-4; d_gene: -; j_gene: TRBJ1-1; CDR3nt: TGTGCCAGCAGCAACCCAGGTGGCTACATGAACACTGAAGCTTTCTTT; CDR3aa: CASSNPGGYMNTEAFF
abundance: many; v_gene: TRBV6-5; d_gene: -; j_gene: TRBJ2-7; CDR3nt: TGTGCCAGCAGTTATCGGGGTAGCTTAGACGAGCAGTACTTC; CDR3aa: CASSYRGSLDEQYF
abundance: few; v_gene: TRBV7-2; d_gene: TRBD1; j_gene: TRBJ1-5; CDR3nt: TGTGCCAGCAGCGCGGGACAGGGAGGCAATCAGCCCCAGCATTTT; CDR3aa: CASSAGQGGNQPQHF
abundance: many; v_gene: TRBV11-3; d_gene: -; j_gene: TRBJ2-5; CDR3nt: TGTGCCAGCAGCCACCGGGACTCCCAAGAGACCCAGTACTTC; CDR3aa: CASSHRDSQETQYF
abundance: -; v_gene: TRBV5-5; d_gene: -; j_gene: TRBJ2-3; CDR3nt: TGTGCCAGCAGCTTGGTGCCCGGCGGCGGCACAGATACGCAGTATTTT; CDR3aa: CASSLVPGGGTDTQYF
abundance: few; v_gene: TRBV3-1; d_gene: -; j_gene: TRBJ2-5; CDR3nt: TGTGCCAGCAGCCAGCGCGGGATCACCCAAGAGACCCAGTACTTC; CDR3aa: CASSQRGITQETQYF